This T cell receptor (beta chain) originates from a study of tumor-infiltrating lymphocytes in primary liver carcinoma. The wider study: Patients were both men and women, whose ages ran from 30 to 69 years. Tumors measured 4.2 to 10 cm and were stage T1-T3 N0M0. Study-level results: Less overlap was seen in tumor-adjacent and tumor-blood pairs than in tumor region pairs.

This clonotype was observed a few times. Its antigen is not known. At one end, the junction sequence differs from germline, possibly due to a read error. This CDR3 is built from 12 residues. Germline-derived CDR1 and CDR2 are MNHNY and SVGAGI (reference sequence). The study co-extracted DNA and RNA from about 20-30 mg of unsorted bulk tissue. With around 500 ng total RNA as template and a constant-region primer, TCR beta cDNA was made. For TCR beta, libraries were produced by three nested multiplex PCR rounds using slightly modified ARM-PCR. TRBV1-TRBV30 forward primers paired with a C-beta reverse primer were used in the first two PCR rounds, which ran about 11 cycles each. TCRdb independently ran MiXCR on the multiplex PCR reads; one entry per CDR3 protein. The sample has fewer than 250,000 distinct CDR3 sequences, around four fifths seen once.

This clonotype originated in a man aged 40-55 years with primary liver carcinoma and hepatitis B virus infection. Sequenced input: tumor tissue from primary liver carcinoma. The V call is TRBV6-6, the J call TRBJ2-7, with D maybe TRBD2 (6 bases). CDR3 residues: CVSSLGAGEQYF. The DNA for the CDR3 is TGTGTCAGCAGCCTCGGAGCGGGCGAGCAGTACTTC.